This T cell receptor beta chain is drawn from a study of metastatic and nonmetastatic thyroid tumors (dated by TCRdb to the early 2020s). Notes on the research overall: The researchers compared repertoires between peripheral blood samples and tumor or nodule tissue samples from patients with malignant or benign thyroid disease. Results and caveats for the whole study, not just this receptor: In both blood and tumor samples, TCR beta diversity was reported to be significantly higher in malignant tumors than in benign nodules.

Libraries were constructed by PCR. Sequenced on an Illumina HiSeq 4000. High-throughput sequencing was used to profile the CDR3 region of the TCR beta-chain in every patient. Per the original workflow: The researchers built a classifier to tell apart papillary thyroid cancer patients with distant metastasis, based on CDR3 differences among clinicopathological groups. The Shannon index was used to measure repertoire diversity, and the Morisita-Horn index was used to measure how similar tumor and blood repertoires were. Clones were called with MiXCR by TCRdb after fastp trimmed the public reads at Q25, and only in-frame beta chains were retained. These V and J calls originate from TCRdb's pipeline instead of the authors' own analysis. The sample data list fewer than 40,000 clones, and about a sixth of these were observed just once. The ten largest clones take up around 6.6% of the sample. Per the germline V gene, MNHNS is the CDR1 and SASEGT is the CDR2. V drops 2 bases and J drops 4 bases, leaving 18 bases in between. From cysteine to phenylalanine, the CDR3 is 16 amino acids long. Only the CDR3 DNA stays, 48 bases, in frame from base 1.

No patient had received any treatment before thyroid surgery. The study retrospectively analysed patient clinical samples collected from about 2012 to 2018 using T-cell receptor beta sequencing. This clone is regarded as medium-sized (0.01 to 0.1%). Its antigen target is currently unknown. Per-base qualities were not stored, and no clone one base away is much larger. This sequence uses TRBV6-1 and TRBJ2-7; a tentative D match to TRBD2 spans 6 bases. The sequence derives from a male donor with papillary thyroid cancer or a benign thyroid nodule (not recorded which). Some clones in this sample may be carry-over from other donors' samples. Input material: blood. CDR3 region: CASSETPTRSGYEQYF. The DNA is as follows: TGTGCCAGCAGTGAAACCCCGACTAGGAGCGGTTACGAGCAGTACTTC.